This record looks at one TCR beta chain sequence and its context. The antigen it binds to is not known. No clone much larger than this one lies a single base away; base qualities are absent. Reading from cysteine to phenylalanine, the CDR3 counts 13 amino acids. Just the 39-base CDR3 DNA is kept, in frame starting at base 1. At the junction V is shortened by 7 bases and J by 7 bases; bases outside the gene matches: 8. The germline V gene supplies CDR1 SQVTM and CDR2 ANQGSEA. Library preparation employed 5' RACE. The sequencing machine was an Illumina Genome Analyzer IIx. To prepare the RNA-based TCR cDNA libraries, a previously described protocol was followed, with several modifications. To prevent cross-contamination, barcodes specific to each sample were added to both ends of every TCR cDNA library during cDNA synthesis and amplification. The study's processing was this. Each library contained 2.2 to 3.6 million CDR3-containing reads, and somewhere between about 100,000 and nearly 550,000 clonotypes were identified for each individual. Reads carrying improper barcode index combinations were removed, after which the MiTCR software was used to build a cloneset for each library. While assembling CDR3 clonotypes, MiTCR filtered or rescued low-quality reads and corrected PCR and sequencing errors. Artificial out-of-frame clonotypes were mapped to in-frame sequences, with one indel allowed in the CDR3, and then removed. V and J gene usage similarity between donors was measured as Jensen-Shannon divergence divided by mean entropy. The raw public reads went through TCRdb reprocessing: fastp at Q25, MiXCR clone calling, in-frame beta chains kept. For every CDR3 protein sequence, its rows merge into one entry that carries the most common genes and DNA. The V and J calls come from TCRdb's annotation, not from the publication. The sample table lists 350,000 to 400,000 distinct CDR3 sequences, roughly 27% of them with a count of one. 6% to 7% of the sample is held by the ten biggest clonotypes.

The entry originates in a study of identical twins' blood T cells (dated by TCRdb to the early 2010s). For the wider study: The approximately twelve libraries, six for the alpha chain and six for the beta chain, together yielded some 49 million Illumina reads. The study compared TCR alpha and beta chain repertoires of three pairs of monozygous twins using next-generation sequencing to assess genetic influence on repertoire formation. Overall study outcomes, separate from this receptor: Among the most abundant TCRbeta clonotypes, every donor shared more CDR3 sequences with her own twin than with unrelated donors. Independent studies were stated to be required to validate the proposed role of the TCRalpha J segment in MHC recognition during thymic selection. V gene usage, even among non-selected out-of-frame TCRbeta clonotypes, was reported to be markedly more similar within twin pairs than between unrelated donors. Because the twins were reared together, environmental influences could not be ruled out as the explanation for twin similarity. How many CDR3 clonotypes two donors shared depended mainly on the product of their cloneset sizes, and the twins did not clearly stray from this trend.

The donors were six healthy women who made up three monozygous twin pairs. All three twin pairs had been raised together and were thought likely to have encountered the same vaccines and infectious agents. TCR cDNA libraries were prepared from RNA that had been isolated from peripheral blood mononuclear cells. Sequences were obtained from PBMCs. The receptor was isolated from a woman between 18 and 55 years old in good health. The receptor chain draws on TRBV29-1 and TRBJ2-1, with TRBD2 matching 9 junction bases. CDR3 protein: CSAGGLARNEQFF. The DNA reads TGCAGCGCTGGCGGACTAGCGAGAAATGAGCAGTTCTTC.